The clone carrying this T cell receptor (beta chain) was detected many times. As yet, its antigen is unknown. This record comes from a study of regulatory T cells in long-lasting Graves disease. Findings of the study overall: Having few samples may have compromised the accuracy.

As to time point: newly diagnosed GD, antithyroid drugs for less than 3 months. The TCR library was made from RNA that had been extracted from PBMCs in TRIzol. Both iRepertoire HTBI primers and Arm-PCR of CDR3 regions were used to build the TCR beta libraries. TCRdb called the multiplex PCR reads again in MiXCR, with one record for every CDR3 protein. The sample yields over 400,000 distinct CDR3 sequences, about 14% seen once. CDR1 is MNHNS and CDR2 is SASEGT in the germline V gene. This CDR3 region has 15 residues. V lost 11 bases and J 0 bases, leaving 17 bases between the germline ends. These records were also assigned to another study, of T cells in Graves' hyperthyroidism and ophthalmopathy. That study reports: Using the HTBI primer set, a first-round RT-PCR was run on the TCR CDR3.

The chain links TRBV6-1 to TRBJ1-5; D not resolved. The sample here was peripheral blood mononuclear cells (PBMCs), taken at new diagnosis, from a patient treated with antithyroid drugs. The source of this sequence is a woman aged 45 to 65 with Graves disease. The DNA for the CDR3 is TGTGCCTCCCTGATGGTCCTGGCTAGCAATCAGCCCCAGCATTTT. Amino acids: CASLMVLASNQPQHF.